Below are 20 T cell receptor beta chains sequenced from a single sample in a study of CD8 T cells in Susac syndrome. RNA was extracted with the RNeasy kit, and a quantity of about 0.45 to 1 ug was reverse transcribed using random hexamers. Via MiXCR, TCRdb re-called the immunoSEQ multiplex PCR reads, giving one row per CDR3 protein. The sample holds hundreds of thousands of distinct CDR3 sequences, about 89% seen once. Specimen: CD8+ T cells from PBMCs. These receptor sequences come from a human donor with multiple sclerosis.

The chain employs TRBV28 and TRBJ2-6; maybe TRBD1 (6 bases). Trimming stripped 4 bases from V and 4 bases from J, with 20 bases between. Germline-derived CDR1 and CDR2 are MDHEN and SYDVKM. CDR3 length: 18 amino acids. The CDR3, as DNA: TGTGCCAGCAGTTCGCTACGTGAACAGGGCGGAGGGGCCAACGTCCTGACTTTC. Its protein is CASSSLREQGGGANVLTF.

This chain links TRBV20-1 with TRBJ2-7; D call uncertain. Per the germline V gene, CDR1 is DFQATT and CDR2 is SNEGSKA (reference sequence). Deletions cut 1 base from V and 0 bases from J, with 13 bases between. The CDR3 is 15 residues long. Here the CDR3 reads CSARGPLISSYEQYF. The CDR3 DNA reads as TGCAGTGCTAGAGGGCCATTGATTAGCTCCTACGAGCAGTACTTC.

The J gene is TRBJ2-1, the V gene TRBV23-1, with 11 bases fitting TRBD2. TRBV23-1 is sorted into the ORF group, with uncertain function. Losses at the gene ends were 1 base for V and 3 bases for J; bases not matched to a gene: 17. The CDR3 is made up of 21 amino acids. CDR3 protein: CASSQYSPSGRTIELYNEQFF. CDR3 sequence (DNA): TGCGCCAGCAGTCAATATTCGCCTAGCGGGAGGACCATAGAACTCTACAATGAGCAGTTCTTC.

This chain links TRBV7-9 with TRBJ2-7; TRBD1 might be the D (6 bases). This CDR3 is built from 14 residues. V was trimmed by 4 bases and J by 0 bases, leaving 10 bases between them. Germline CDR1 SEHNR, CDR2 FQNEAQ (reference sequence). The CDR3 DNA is TGTGCCAGCAGCTCACAGGGAAGCTCCTACGAGCAGTACTTC. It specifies CASSSQGSSYEQYF.

The CDR3 DNA follows: TGTGCCAGCACTCACGGGCTAGCCAAAAACATTCAGTACTTC. Its protein product is CASTHGLAKNIQYF. This chain links TRBV28 with TRBJ2-4; D is ambiguous. The CDR3 has 14 residues. Germline values: CDR1 MDHEN, CDR2 SYDVKM. Trimming took off 7 bases at V and 0 bases at J, with 10 bases between the two ends.

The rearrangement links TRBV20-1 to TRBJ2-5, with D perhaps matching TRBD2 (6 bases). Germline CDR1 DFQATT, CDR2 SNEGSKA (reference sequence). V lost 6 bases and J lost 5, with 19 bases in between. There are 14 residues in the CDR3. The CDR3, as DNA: TGCAGTGCCCGGCACGGGAGACAGTTCGAGACCCAGTACTTC. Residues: CSARHGRQFETQYF.

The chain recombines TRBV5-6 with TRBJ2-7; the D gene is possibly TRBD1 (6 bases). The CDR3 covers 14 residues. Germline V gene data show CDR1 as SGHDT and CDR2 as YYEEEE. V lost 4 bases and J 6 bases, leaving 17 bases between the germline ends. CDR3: CASSVRQAPGEQYF. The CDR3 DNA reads TGTGCCAGCAGCGTCAGACAGGCTCCTGGCGAGCAGTACTTC.

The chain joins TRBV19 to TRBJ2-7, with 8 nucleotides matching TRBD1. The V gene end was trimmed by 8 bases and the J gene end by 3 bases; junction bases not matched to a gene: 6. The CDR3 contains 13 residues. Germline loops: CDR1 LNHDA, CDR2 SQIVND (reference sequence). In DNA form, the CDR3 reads TGTGCCAGTGCTTCCGGGACAGGCTACGAGCAGTACTTC. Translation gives CASASGTGYEQYF.

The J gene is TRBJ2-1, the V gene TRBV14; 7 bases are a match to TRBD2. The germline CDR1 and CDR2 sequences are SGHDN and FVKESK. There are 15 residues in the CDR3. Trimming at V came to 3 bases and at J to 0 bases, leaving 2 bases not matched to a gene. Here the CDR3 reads CASSQGGSSYNEQFF. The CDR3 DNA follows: TGTGCCAGCAGCCAGGGCGGGAGCTCCTACAATGAGCAGTTCTTC.

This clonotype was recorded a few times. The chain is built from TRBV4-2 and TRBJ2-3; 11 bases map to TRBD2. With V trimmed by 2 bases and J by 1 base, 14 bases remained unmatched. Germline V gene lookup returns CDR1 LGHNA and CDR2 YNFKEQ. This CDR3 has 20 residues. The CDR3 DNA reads TGTGCCAGCAGCCAACCTACTAGTACCGGGACTAGCGGTGGCACAGATACGCAGTATTTT. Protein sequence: CASSQPTSTGTSGGTDTQYF.

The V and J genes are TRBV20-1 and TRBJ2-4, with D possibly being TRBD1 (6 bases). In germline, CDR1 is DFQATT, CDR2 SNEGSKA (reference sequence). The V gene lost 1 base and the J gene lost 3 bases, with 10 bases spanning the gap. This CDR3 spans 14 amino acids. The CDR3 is CSARVLGGKNIQYF. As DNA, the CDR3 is TGCAGTGCTAGAGTACTAGGGGGCAAAAACATTCAGTACTTC.

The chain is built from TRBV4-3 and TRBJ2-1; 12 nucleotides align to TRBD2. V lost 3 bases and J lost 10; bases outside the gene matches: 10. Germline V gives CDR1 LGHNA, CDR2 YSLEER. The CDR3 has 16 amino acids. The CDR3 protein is CASSQTLAGGGGEQFF. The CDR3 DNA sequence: TGCGCCAGCAGCCAGACACTAGCGGGAGGAGGGGGCGAGCAGTTCTTC.

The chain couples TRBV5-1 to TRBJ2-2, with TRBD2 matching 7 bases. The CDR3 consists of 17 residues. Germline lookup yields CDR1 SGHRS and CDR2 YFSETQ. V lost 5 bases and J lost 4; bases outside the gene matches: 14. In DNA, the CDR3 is TGCGCCAGCAGACCGACTAGCCCTACTGGGACCACCGGGGAGCTGTTTTTT. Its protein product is CASRPTSPTGTTGELFF.

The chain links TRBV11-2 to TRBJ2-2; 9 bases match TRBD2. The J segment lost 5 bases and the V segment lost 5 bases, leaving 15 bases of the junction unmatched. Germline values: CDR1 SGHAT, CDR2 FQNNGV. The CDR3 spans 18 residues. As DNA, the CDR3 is TGTGCCAGCAGCCGCATGGGGCCTAGCGGGACCATAACCGGGGAGCTGTTTTTT. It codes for CASSRMGPSGTITGELFF.

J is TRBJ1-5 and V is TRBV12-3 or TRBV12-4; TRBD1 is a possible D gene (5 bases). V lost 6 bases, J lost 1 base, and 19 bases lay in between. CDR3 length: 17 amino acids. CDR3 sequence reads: CASSPFLKGESNQPQHF. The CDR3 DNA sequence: TGTGCCAGCAGCCCCTTCCTCAAAGGGGAAAGCAATCAGCCCCAGCATTTT.

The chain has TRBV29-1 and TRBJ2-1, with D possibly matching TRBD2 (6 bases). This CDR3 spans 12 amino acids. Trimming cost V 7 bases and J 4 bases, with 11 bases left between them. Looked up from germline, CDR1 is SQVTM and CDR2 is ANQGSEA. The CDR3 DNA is TGCAGCGCGGGAGCAGCGTACAATGAGCAGTTCTTC. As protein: CSAGAAYNEQFF.

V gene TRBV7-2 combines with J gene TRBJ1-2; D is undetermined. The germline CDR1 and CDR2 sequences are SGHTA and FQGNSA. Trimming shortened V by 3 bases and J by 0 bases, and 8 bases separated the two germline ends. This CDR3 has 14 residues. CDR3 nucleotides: TGTGCCAGCAGCTTCGTAGTAGCTAACTATGGCTACACCTTC. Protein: CASSFVVANYGYTF.

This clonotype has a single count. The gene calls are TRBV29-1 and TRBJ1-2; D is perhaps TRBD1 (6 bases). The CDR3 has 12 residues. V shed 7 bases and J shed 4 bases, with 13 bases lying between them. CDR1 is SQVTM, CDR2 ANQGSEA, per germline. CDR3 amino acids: CSARTGTYGYTF. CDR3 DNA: TGCAGCGCAAGAACAGGGACCTATGGCTACACCTTC.

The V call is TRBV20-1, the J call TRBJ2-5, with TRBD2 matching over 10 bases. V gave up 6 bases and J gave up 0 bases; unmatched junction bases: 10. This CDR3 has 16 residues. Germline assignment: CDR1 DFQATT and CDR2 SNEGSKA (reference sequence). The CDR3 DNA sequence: TGCAGTGCGGCCTTAACAGCGGGGGGGAACCAAGAGACCCAGTACTTC. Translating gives CSAALTAGGNQETQYF.

The CDR3 loop is CSASDGTYEQYF. The DNA of the CDR3 is TGCAGTGCTAGCGACGGGACCTACGAGCAGTACTTC. V usage is TRBV20-1 and J usage is TRBJ2-7, with a possible D match to TRBD2 (5 bases). The V end lost 3 bases, the J end lost 2 bases, and 8 bases lay between the germline ends. The CDR3 runs to 12 residues. Germline loops: CDR1 DFQATT, CDR2 SNEGSKA (reference sequence).